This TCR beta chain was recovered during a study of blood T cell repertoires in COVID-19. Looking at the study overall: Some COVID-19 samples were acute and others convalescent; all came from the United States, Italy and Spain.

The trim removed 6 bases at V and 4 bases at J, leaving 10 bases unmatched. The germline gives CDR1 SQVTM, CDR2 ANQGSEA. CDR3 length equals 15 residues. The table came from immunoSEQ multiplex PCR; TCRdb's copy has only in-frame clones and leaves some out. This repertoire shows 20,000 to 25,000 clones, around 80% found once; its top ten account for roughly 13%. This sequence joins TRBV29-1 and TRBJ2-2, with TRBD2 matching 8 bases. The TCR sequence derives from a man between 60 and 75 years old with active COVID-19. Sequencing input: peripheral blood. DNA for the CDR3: TGCAGCGTACCAGCGGGAGCCTCGCGCACCGGGGAGCTGTTTTTT. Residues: CSVPAGASRTGELFF.